These 9 T cell receptor beta chains share one sample of origin, sequenced in a study of T cells in Graves' hyperthyroidism and ophthalmopathy. TCR beta CDR3 regions were amplified from RNA. During a first-round RT-PCR of the TCR CDR3, the HTBI primer set was used. TCRdb analysed the multiplex PCR reads with MiXCR anew, one entry per CDR3 protein. The sample carries 300,000 to 400,000 distinct CDR3 sequences, around a sixth recorded once. Sequencing was performed on blood. Receptors originate from a woman aged 45-59 years with Graves' hyperthyroidism.

V is TRBV3-1 and J is TRBJ1-1; D uncertain. Trimming pared 3 bases from V and 6 bases from J, leaving 11 bases between. CDR1 is LGHDT, CDR2 YNNKEL, per germline (reference sequence). This CDR3 region has 13 residues. CDR3 sequence: CASSHDPGSEAFF. The CDR3 bases are TGTGCCAGCAGCCACGACCCAGGCTCTGAAGCTTTCTTT.

This clonotype was picked up many times. This rearrangement joins TRBV10-3 to TRBJ2-5; 9 bases fit TRBD2. There are 17 residues in the CDR3. V lost 2 bases to trimming and J lost 0 bases; unmatched junction nucleotides: 7. Looked up from germline, CDR1 is ENHRY and CDR2 is SYGVKD. CDR3: CAISERGLAGDQETQYF. DNA of the CDR3: TGTGCCATCAGTGAGAGGGGATTAGCGGGAGACCAAGAGACCCAGTACTTC.

This clonotype was observed at least ten times. The chain combines TRBV28 with TRBJ2-7; 8 bases agree with TRBD2. J lost 4 bases, V lost 5 bases, and 13 bases had no gene match. This CDR3 spans 16 amino acids. Germline CDR1 and CDR2: MDHEN and SYDVKM. CDR3 nucleotides: TGTGCCAGCAGTACGGGACCGCGGGGGGCATGGTACGAGCAGTACTTC. Its protein product is CASSTGPRGAWYEQYF.

This clonotype has more than one count but fewer than ten. The chain is built from TRBV7-6 and TRBJ2-3; no firm D call. This CDR3 contains 14 residues. Trimming stripped 1 base from V and 2 bases from J, with 7 bases between. CDR1 is SGHVS and CDR2 is FNYEAQ in the germline V gene. The CDR3 DNA reads TGTGCCAGCAGCTTAGGGGTCTTCACAGATACGCAGTATTTT. This encodes CASSLGVFTDTQYF. The full variable domain, with the rest looked up from reference TRBV7-6 and TRBJ2-3, is GAGVSQSPRYKVTKRGQDVALRCDPISGHVSLYWYRQALGQGPEFLTYFNYEAQQDKSGLPNDRFSAERPEGSISTLTIQRTEQRDSAMYRCASSLGVFTDTQYFGPGTRLTVL.

Comments on this clonotype: One junction end does not reproduce the germline sequence, and a read error may be involved. This sequence joins TRBV25-1 and TRBJ2-3, with TRBD1 matching 11 bases. The CDR3 sequence is 16 residues long. Germline loops: CDR1 MGHDK, CDR2 SYGVNS. The CDR3 here is CASSTLGDRGTGTQYF. The CDR3, as DNA: TGTGCCAGCAGTACCCTAGGGGACAGGGGGACAGGTACGCAGTATTTT.

In its sample, this clonotype was seen many times. The V call is TRBV6-1, the J call TRBJ1-2, with 7 bases that match TRBD1. Germline V CDR1 and CDR2: MNHNS, SASEGT. CDR3 length: 13 residues. J gave up 0 bases and V 11 bases, and 6 bases lay outside the gene matches. CDR3 nucleotide sequence: TGTGCCGCCCGGACAGGACCTAACTATGGCTACACCTTC. Translating gives CAARTGPNYGYTF.

This clonotype was observed many times. The V call is TRBV28, the J call TRBJ2-4, with a weak D call TRBD2 (5 bases). With 7 bases removed from V and 0 bases from J, the gap between germline ends came to 16 bases. Looked up from germline, CDR1 is MDHEN and CDR2 is SYDVKM. The CDR3 runs 16 residues. Here the CDR3 DNA reads TGTGCCAGCACCAAGGTGTGGGGAGTAGCCAAAAACATTCAGTACTTC. It codes for CASTKVWGVAKNIQYF.

This clonotype was observed many times. V is TRBV2 and J is TRBJ2-1, with TRBD2 matching 7 bases. This CDR3 comprises 14 residues. CDR1 and CDR2 (germline): SNHLY, FYNNEI. Trimming cost V 10 bases and J 6 bases; bases outside gene matches: 12. The CDR3 loop is CAILLAGEGNEQFF. CDR3 coding DNA: TGTGCCATACTTCTCGCGGGGGAGGGCAATGAGCAGTTCTTC.

This clonotype was picked up many times. The chain has TRBV30 and TRBJ2-7; D not resolved. Trimming removed 0 bases at V and 2 bases at J, with 11 bases between. Germline loops: CDR1 GTSNPN, CDR2 SVGIG (reference sequence). CDR3 length: 14 amino acids. The CDR3 region is CAWSVPNLAYEQYV. CDR3 nucleotide sequence: TGTGCCTGGAGTGTACCAAACTTGGCCTACGAGCAGTACGTC.